This is a list of T cell receptor beta chains from one sample in a study of blood T cell repertoires in COVID-19. Generated by immunoSEQ multiplex PCR, the TCRdb table keeps only in-frame clones and is missing some. There are 120,000 to 150,000 clones in the sample; roughly 76% occur only once, and 6.5% to 8.5% lies in the top ten. The sample comprised peripheral blood. Receptors were obtained from a human donor with acute or convalescent COVID-19. The donor label of this sample is uncertain. Both conserved end residues are part of each CDR3. The D gene is left open where the match is weak. Expanded clones get a size class; other rows say once, few or many, or leave the size out.

j_call,clone_size,d_call,v_call,cdr3_aa,cdr3_nt
TRBJ1-2,NA,TRBD1,TRBV7-9,CASSLVLTGVGYTF,TGTGCCAGCAGCTTAGTCCTCACAGGGGTCGGCTACACCTTC
TRBJ1-2,NA,TRBD1,TRBV5-1,CASSTGQGNYGYTF,TGCGCCAGCAGCACCGGACAGGGGAACTATGGCTACACCTTC
TRBJ2-1,NA,TRBD2,TRBV18,CASSPPTLAGGNEQFF,TGTGCCAGCTCACCACCGACACTAGCGGGGGGTAATGAGCAGTTCTTC
TRBJ1-4,NA,NA,TRBV24-1,CATSEAGEKLFF,TGTGCCACCAGTGAGGCCGGGGAAAAACTGTTTTTT
TRBJ2-2,few,TRBD1,TRBV9,CASSPRQGNTGELFF,TGTGCCAGCAGCCCCCGACAGGGAAACACCGGGGAGCTGTTTTTT
TRBJ2-1,NA,NA,TRBV5-6,CASTGAGVVDEQFF,TGTGCCAGCACCGGCGCCGGGGTTGTAGATGAGCAGTTCTTC
TRBJ1-5,NA,NA,TRBV5-4,CASGPDTQPQHF,TGTGCCAGCGGGCCGGATACACAGCCCCAGCATTTT
TRBJ1-3,NA,NA,TRBV19,CASSTVGNTIYF,TGTGCCAGTAGTACAGTCGGAAACACCATATATTTT
TRBJ1-2,NA,NA,TRBV6-5,CASSPGTYGVAGAF,TGTGCCAGCAGTCCTGGGACGTACGGTGTAGCGGGAGCCTTC
TRBJ2-2,few,NA,TRBV4-1,CASSQTGFTGELFF,TGCGCCAGCAGCCAAACAGGGTTCACCGGGGAGCTGTTTTTT
TRBJ2-3,NA,NA,TRBV24-1,CATSDPADLPGDTQYF,TGTGCCACCAGTGATCCCGCGGACTTACCGGGAGATACGCAGTATTTT
TRBJ1-2,NA,TRBD1,TRBV9,CASSFLPGTDYGYTF,TGTGCCAGCAGTTTTTTGCCCGGGACAGACTATGGCTACACCTTC
TRBJ1-4,NA,TRBD1,TRBV9,CASSPRQGTSEKLFF,TGTGCCAGCAGCCCGAGACAGGGTACAAGTGAAAAACTGTTTTTT
TRBJ1-2,NA,TRBD1,TRBV6-2/TRBV6-3,CASSFRGRNYGYTF,TGTGCCAGCAGTTTCAGGGGGCGAAACTATGGCTACACCTTC
TRBJ1-2,NA,NA,TRBV5-1,CASSPNPSTGNYGYTF,TGCGCCAGCAGCCCCAACCCTTCGACTGGGAACTATGGCTACACCTTC
TRBJ1-4,NA,NA,TRBV7-2,CASSFYSATNEKLFF,TGTGCCAGCAGCTTCTACAGTGCAACTAATGAAAAACTGTTTTTT
TRBJ2-2,few,TRBD1,TRBV6-6,CASSRASWGTGGSGELFF,TGTGCCAGCAGTCGAGCCTCCTGGGGGACAGGGGGTTCCGGGGAGCTGTTTTTT
TRBJ1-1,NA,TRBD1,TRBV27,CASSSYSGGPTEAFF,TGTGCCAGCAGTTCCTACTCAGGGGGCCCAACTGAAGCTTTCTTT